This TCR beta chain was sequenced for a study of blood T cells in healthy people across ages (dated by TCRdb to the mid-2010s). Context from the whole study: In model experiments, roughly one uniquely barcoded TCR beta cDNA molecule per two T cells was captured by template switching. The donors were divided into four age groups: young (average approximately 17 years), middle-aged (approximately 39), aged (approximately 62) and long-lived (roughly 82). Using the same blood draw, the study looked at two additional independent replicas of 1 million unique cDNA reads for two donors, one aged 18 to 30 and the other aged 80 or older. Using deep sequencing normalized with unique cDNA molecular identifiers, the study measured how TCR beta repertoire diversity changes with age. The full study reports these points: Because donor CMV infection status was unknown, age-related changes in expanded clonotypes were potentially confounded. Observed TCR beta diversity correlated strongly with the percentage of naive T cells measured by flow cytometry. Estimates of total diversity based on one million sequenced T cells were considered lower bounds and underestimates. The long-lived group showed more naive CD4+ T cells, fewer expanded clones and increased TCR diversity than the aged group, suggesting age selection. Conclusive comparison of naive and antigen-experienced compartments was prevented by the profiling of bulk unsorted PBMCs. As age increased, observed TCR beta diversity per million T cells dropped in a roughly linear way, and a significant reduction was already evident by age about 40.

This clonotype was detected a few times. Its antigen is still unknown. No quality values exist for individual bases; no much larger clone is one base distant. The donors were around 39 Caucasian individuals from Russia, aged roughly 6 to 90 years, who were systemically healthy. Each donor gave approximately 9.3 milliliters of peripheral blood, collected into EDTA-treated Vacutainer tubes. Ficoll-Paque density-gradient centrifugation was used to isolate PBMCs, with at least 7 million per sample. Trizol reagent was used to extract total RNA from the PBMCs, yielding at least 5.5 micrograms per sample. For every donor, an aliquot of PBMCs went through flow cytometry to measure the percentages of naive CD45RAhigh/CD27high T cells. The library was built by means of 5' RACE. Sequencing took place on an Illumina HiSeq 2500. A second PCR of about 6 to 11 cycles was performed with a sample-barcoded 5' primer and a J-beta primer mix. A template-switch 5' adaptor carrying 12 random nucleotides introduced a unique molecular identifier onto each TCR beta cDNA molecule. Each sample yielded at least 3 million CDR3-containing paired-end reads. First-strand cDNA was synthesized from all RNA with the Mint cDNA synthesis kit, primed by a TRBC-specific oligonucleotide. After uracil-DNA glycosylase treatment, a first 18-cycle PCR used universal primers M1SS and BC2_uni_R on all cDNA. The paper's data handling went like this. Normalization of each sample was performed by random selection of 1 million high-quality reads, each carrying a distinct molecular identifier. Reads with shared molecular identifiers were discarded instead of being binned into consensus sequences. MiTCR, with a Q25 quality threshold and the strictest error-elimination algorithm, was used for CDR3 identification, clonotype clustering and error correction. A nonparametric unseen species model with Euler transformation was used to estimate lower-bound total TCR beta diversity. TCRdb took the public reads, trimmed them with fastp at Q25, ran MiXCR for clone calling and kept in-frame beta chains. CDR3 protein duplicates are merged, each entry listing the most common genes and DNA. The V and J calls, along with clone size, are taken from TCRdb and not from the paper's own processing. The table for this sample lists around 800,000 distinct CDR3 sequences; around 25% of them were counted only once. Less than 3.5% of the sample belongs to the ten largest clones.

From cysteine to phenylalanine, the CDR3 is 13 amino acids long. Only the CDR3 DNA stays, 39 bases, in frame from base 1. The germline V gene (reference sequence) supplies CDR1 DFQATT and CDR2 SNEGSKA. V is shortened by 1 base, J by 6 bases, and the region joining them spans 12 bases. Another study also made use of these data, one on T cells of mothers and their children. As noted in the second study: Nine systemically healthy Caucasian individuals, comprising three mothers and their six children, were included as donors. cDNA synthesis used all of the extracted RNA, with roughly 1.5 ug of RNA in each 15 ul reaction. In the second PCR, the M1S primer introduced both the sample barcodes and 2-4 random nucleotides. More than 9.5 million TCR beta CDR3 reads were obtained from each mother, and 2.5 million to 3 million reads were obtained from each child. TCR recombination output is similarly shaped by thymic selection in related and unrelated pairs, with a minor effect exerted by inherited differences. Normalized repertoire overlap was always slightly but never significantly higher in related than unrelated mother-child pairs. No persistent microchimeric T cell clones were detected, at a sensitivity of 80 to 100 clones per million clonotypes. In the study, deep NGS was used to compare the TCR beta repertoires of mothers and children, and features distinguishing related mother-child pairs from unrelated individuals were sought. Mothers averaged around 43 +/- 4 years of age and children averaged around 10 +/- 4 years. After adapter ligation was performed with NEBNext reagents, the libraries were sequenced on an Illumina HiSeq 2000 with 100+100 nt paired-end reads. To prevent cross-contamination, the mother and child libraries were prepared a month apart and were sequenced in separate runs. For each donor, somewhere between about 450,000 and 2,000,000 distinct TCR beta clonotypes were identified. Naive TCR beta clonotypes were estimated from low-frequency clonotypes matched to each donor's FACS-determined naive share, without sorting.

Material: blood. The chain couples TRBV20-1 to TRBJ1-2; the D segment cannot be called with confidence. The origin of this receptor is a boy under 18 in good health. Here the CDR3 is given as CSARGGIQNGYTF. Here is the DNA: TGCAGTGCTAGAGGTGGCATCCAGAATGGCTACACCTTC.